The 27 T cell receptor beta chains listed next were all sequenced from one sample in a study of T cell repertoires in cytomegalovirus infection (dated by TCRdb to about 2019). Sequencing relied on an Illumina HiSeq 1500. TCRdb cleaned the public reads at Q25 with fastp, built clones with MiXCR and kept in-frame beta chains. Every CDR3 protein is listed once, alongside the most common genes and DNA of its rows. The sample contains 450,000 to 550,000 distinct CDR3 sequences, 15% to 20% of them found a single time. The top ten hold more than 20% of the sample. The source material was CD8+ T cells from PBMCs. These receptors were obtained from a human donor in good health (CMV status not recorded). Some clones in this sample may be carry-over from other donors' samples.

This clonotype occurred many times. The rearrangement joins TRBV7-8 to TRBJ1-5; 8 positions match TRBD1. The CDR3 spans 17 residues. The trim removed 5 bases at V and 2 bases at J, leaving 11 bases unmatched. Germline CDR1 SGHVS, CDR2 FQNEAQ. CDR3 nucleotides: TGTGCCAGCAGCCCACGACCCGGACAGGGTGGCAATCAGCCCCAGCATTTT. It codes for CASSPRPGQGGNQPQHF.

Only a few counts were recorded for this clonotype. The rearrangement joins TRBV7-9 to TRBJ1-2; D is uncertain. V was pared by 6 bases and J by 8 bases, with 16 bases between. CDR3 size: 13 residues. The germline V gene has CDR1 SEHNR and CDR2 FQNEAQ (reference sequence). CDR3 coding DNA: TGTGCCAGCAGGCCCATTCTGGGCGAGGGCTACACCTTC. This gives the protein CASRPILGEGYTF.

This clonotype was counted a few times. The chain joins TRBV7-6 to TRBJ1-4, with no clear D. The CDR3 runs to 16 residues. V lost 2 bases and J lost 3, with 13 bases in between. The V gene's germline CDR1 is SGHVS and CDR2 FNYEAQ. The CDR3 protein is CASSLSAGSSNEKLFF. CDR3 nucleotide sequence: TGTGCCAGCAGCTTATCCGCGGGGTCCTCTAATGAAAAACTGTTTTTT.

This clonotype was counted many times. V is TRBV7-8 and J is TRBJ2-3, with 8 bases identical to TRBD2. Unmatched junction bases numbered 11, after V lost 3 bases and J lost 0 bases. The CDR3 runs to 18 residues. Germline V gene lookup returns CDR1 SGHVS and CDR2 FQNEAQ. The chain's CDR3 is CASSFSFAGGTSTDTQYF. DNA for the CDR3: TGTGCCAGCAGCTTTTCCTTTGCGGGGGGAACTAGCACAGATACGCAGTATTTT.

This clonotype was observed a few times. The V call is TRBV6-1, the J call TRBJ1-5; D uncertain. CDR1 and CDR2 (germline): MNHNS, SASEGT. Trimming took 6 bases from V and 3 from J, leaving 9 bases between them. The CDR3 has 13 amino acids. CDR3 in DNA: TGTGCCAGCAGCGAGCCCCTCAATCAGCCCCAGCATTTT. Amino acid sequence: CASSEPLNQPQHF.

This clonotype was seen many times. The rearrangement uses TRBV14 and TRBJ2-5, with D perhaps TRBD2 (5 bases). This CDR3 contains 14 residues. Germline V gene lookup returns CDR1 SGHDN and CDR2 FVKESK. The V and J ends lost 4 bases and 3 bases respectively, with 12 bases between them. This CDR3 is CASSLRDYKETQYF. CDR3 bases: TGTGCCAGCAGCCTACGCGACTACAAAGAGACCCAGTACTTC.

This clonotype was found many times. CDR3 DNA: TGTGCCAGCAGTTTATCACGAGGGGGCCCCTACAATGAGCAGTTCTTC. Translation: CASSLSRGGPYNEQFF. The chain combines TRBV27 with TRBJ2-1; TRBD1 aligns across 7 bases. J gave up 2 bases and V 0 bases, and 4 bases lay outside the gene matches. CDR1 and CDR2 from the germline V gene are MNHEY and SMNVEV (reference sequence). This CDR3 comprises 16 residues.

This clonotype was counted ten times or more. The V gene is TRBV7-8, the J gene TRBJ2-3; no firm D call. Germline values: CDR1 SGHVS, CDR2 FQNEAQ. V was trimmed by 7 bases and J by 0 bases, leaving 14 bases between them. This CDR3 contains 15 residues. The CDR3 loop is CASKSGGSSTDTQYF. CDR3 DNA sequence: TGTGCCAGCAAGTCGGGCGGATCTAGCACAGATACGCAGTATTTT.

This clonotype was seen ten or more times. This CDR3 is CASSWWRERTGELFF. CDR3 DNA sequence: TGTGCCAGCAGCTGGTGGAGGGAACGTACCGGGGAGCTGTTTTTT. This chain connects TRBV11-1 to TRBJ2-2, with D possibly being TRBD2 (6 bases). Germline V CDR1 and CDR2: SGHAT, FQDESV (reference sequence). Trimming cost V 4 bases and J 5 bases, with 14 bases left between them. The CDR3 totals 15 residues.

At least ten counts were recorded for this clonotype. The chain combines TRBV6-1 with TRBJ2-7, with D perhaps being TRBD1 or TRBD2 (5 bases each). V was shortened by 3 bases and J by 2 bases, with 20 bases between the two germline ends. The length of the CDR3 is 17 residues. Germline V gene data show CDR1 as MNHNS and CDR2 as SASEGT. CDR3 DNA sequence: TGTGCCAGCAGTGATCCGACTTCCGGGACGCCAACCTACGAGCAGTACTTC. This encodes CASSDPTSGTPTYEQYF.

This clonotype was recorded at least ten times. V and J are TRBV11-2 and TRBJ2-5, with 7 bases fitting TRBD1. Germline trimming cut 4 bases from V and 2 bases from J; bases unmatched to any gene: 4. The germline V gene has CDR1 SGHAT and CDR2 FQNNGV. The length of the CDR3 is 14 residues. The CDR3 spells CASSSGTEQETQYF. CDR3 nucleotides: TGTGCCAGCAGCTCCGGGACAGAGCAAGAGACCCAGTACTTC.

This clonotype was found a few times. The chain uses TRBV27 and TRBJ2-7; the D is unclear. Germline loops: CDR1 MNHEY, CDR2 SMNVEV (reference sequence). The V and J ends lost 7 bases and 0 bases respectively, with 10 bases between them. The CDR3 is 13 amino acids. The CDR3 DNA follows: TGTGCCAGCACCTCCGCCAGCTCCTACGAGCAGTACTTC. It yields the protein CASTSASSYEQYF.

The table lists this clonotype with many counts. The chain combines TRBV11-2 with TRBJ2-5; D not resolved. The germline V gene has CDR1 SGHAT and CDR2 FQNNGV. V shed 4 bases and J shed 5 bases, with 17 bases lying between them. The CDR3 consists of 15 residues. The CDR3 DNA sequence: TGTGCCAGCAGCTCCTCGTTTGGTGGGCGGGAGACCCAGTACTTC. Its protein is CASSSSFGGRETQYF.

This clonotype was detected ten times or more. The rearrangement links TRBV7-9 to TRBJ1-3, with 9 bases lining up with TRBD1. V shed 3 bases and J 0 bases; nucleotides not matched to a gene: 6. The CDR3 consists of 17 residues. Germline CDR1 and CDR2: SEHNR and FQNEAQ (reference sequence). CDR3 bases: TGTGCCAGCAGCTTCCCGGGACAGGGCATCTCTGGAAACACCATATATTTT. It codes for CASSFPGQGISGNTIYF.

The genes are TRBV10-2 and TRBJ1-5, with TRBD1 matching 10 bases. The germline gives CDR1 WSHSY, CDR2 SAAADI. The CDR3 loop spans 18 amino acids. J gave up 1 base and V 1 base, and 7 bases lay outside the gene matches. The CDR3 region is CASSEFVTGGWSNQPQHF. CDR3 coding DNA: TGCGCCAGCAGTGAGTTTGTGACAGGGGGCTGGAGCAATCAGCCCCAGCATTTT.

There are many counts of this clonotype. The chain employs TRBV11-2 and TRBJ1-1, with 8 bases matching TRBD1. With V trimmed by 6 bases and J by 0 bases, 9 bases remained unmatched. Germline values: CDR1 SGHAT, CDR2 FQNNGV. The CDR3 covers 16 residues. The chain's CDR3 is CASSPGTGSMNTEAFF. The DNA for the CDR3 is TGTGCCAGCAGTCCCGGGACAGGCAGTATGAACACTGAAGCTTTCTTT.

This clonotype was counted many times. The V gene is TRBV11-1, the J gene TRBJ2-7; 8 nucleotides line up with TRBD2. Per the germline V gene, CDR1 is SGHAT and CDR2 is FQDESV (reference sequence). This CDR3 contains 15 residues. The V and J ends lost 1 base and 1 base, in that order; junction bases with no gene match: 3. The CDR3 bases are TGTGCCAGCAGCTTAGAGCGGGGGAGATCCTACGAGCAGTACTTC. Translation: CASSLERGRSYEQYF.

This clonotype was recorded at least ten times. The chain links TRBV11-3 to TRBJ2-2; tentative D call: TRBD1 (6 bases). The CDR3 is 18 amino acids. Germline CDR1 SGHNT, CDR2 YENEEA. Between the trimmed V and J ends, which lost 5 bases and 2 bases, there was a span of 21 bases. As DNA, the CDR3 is TGTGCCAGCAGCCGAGAACAGGGTTGGGAAAAAAACACCGGGGAGCTGTTTTTT. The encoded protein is CASSREQGWEKNTGELFF.

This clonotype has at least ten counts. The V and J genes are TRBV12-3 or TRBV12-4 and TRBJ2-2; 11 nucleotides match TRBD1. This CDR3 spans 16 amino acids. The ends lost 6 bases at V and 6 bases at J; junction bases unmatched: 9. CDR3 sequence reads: CASRRDGTGGPGELFF. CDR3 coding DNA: TGTGCCAGCAGAAGAGACGGGACAGGGGGACCCGGGGAGCTGTTTTTT.

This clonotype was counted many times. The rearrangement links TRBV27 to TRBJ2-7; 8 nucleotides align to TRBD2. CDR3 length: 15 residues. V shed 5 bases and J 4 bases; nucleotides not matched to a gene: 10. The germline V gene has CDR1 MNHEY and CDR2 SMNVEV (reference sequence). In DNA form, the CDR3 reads TGTGCCAGCAGTGACCACGGGGGGGGGCGGTACGAGCAGTACTTC. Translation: CASSDHGGGRYEQYF.

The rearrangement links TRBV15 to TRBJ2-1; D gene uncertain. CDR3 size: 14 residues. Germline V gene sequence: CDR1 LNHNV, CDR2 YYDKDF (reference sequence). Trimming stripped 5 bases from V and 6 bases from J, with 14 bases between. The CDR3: CATSLTEKVNEQFF. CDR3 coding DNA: TGTGCCACCAGCCTAACCGAGAAGGTCAATGAGCAGTTCTTC.

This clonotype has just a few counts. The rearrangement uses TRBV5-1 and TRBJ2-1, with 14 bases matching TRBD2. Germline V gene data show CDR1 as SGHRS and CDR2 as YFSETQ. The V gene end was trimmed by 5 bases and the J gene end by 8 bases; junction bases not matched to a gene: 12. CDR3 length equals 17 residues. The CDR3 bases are TGCGCCAGCAGTTACGGACTAGCGGGAGGAGGGTGGGATGAGCAGTTCTTC. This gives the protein CASSYGLAGGGWDEQFF.

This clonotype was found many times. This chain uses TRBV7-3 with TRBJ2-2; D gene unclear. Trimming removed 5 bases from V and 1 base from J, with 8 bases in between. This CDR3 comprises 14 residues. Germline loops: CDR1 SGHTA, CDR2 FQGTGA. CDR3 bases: TGTGCCAGCAGCCCCTCAGGGAACACCGGGGAGCTGTTTTTT. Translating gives CASSPSGNTGELFF. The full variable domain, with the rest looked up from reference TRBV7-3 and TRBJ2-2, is GAGVSQTPSNKVTEKGKYVELRCDPISGHTALYWYRQSLGQGPEFLIYFQGTGAADDSGLPNDRFFAVRPEGSVSTLKIQRTERGDSAVYLCASSPSGNTGELFFGEGSRLTVL.

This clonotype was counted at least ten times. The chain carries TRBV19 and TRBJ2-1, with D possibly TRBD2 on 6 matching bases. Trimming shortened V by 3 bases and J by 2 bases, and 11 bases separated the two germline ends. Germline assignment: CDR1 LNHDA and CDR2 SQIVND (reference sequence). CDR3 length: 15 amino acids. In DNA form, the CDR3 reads TGTGCCAGTAGTATGGGTAGCGGAGCCTACAATGAGCAGTTCTTC. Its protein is CASSMGSGAYNEQFF.

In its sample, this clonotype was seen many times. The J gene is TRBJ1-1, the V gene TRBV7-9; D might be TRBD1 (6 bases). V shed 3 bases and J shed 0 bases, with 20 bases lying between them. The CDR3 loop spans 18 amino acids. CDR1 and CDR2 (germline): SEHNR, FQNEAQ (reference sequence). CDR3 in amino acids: CASSFLLRTEKMNTEAFF. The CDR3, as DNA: TGTGCCAGCAGCTTCCTTCTCAGGACAGAAAAAATGAACACTGAAGCTTTCTTT. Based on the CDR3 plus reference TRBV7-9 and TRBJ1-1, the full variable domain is DTGVSQNPRHKITKRGQNVTFRCDPISEHNRLYWYRQTLGQGPEFLTYFQNEAQLEKSRLLSDRFSAERPKGSFSTLEIQRTEQGDSAMYLCASSFLLRTEKMNTEAFFGQGTRLTVV.

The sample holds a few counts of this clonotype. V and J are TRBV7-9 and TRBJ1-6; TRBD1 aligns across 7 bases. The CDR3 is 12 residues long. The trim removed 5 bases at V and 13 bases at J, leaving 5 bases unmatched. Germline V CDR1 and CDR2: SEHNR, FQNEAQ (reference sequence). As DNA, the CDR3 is TGTGCCAGCAGCCAGACAGGGTCGCCCCTCCACTTT. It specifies CASSQTGSPLHF. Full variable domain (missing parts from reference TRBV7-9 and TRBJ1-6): DTGVSQNPRHKITKRGQNVTFRCDPISEHNRLYWYRQTLGQGPEFLTYFQNEAQLEKSRLLSDRFSAERPKGSFSTLEIQRTEQGDSAMYLCASSQTGSPLHFGNGTRLTVT.

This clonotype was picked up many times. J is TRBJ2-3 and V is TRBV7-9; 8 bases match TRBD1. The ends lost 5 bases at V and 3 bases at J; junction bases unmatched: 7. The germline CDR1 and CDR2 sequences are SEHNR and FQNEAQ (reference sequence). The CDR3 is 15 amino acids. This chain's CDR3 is CASSSPGGETDTQYF. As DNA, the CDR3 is TGTGCCAGCAGCAGCCCAGGGGGCGAAACAGATACGCAGTATTTT.